The T cell receptor (beta chain) under discussion was sequenced for a study of shared clonotypes between healthy human individuals (dated by TCRdb to between 2020 and 2021). General notes on the study: Three men and two women, aged 18 to 49 years, made up the cohort. To increase sequencing depth and limit assay-specific biases, different laboratories used diverse techniques to prepare libraries and sequence TCR repertoires. The study deeply sequenced blood TCR repertoires of five healthy adults to estimate repertoire size and the extent of clonotype sharing between individuals. Each donor's leukapheresis produced roughly between roughly 0.85 and 9.5 billion PBMCs. For each donor, CD4 naive and CD4 memory were each run on three plates, CD8 naive on two plates, and CD8 memory on one plate.

According to the germline V gene, CDR1 reads MDHEN and CDR2 reads SYDVKM. V was cut back by 3 bases and J by 3 bases, leaving a gap of 11 bases between them. From cysteine to phenylalanine, the CDR3 is 14 amino acids long. CDR3 DNA is the only sequence kept; it has 42 bases, read in frame from the first base. Using the deep immunoSEQ assay, TCR CDR3 regions were amplified from genomic DNA by multiplex PCR. For each cell subset, the extracted genomic DNA was distributed evenly across all wells of several immunoSEQ 96-well plates, and each plate served as one replicate. For sorted subsets, each replicate PCR was loaded with roughly 0.2 ug genomic DNA, equivalent to 25,000 to 30,000 T cell genomes. Purified libraries were quantified with a Qubit 3.0 fluorometer, sized on a Bioanalyzer 2100, and re-quantified with the KAPA Library Quantification kit. A separate single-read 150-cycle Illumina NextSeq 550 flow cell was used to sequence each immunoSEQ 96-well plate. Per the original workflow: Because only junctional sequences without quality scores were contained in the immunoSEQ output, filtering matching that applied to full-length reads could not be performed. To assign V/J genes and CDR3, sequences were annotated against IMGT germline references using PyIR, a Python wrapper for IgBLAST v1.9. Reads were filtered out if the reads had weak V/J assignments (E-value above 1e-6), no CDR3, stop codons, out-of-frame junctions, or ambiguous translated residues. V3J clonotypes were defined by identical inferred V gene, J gene, and CDR3 amino acid sequence. Percentage overlap between repertoires was calculated by dividing the number of shared unique clonotypes by the size of the smaller repertoire. Three approaches were used to assess repertoire richness: RTK rarefaction, the Chao1 estimator, and Recon v2.1 estimates of unobserved clonotypes. For all TCRbeta clonotypes obtained by the gDNA method from a few donors, generation probabilities were computed with OLGA. TCRdb retrieved this table from immuneACCESS and kept in-frame rearrangements only. Not all clones are present; in checked studies, unresolved V genes account for under half, and no reason is known for the remainder. D and trimming were read from the DNA, whereas the V and J calls and clone size are those reported in that table. The sample table shows about 550,000 clones, and roughly 95% are seen once. 0.11% of the sample comes from the top ten.

CD8 naive samples consisted of CD45RO-negative cells that were positively selected for CCR7, yielding a CD45RA+CCR7+ population without TemRA cells. The donors were healthy, HIV-negative adults who had no recently reported acute infections or vaccinations. All donors were Caucasian adults living in Nashville, Tennessee, USA. Blood was collected by leukapheresis, and PBMCs were isolated by Ficoll-Histopaque density gradient centrifugation and then cryopreserved in liquid nitrogen vapor phase. Analytical flow cytometry was used to check the purity and quantity of each magnetically sorted T cell population. From each sorted fraction, genomic DNA was isolated and quantified by UV absorbance on a Nanodrop 2000c. About this clone: The antigen it recognizes is unknown. Per-base qualities were not stored, and no clone one base away is much larger.

Broad study findings and their caveats: Pairwise subsampling indicated that sequencing depth was expected to affect the degree of clonotype sharing among donors. When a few donors were compared, the shared fraction of clonotypes was roughly 4.8% for naive CD4, around 4% for naive CD8, 2% to 2.5% for memory CD4, and 0.4% for memory CD8. Rarefaction of sorted-subset datasets indicated incomplete sequencing despite the large sequencing depth. Only blood was sampled, and tissue TCR repertoires likely differ from those in blood. Naive subsets generally had larger estimated clonotype richness than memory subsets. The genetic and exposure-history diversity represented was limited by the small number of donors. Compared with non-shared clonotypes, clonotypes shared by all four sorted-subset donors had higher generation probabilities.

This receptor was identified in a woman in her 30s in good health. The V gene is TRBV28 and the J gene is TRBJ1-2; the D segment could be TRBD1, given 6 matching bases. The source material was naive CD8+ T cells sorted from blood. Sample cell subset or site, as interpreted from the label and publication: CD45RA+CCR7+. The CDR3: CASSFRDTYYGYTF. The bases are TGTGCCAGCAGTTTCCGGGACACTTACTATGGCTACACCTTC.